Following are 27 T cell receptor beta chains from one sample sequenced in a study of T cells in Graves' hyperthyroidism and ophthalmopathy. RNA transcripts gave rise to amplified TCR beta CDR3 regions. The HTBI primer set was used in a first-round RT-PCR of the TCR CDR3. TCRdb reanalysed the multiplex PCR reads using MiXCR and keeps one entry per CDR3 protein. The sample holds around 350,000 distinct CDR3 sequences, roughly 14% seen once. The sequenced material came from blood. The receptor set was obtained from a woman in her twenties or thirties with Graves' ophthalmopathy.

This clonotype showed up many times. The chain joins TRBV6-1 to TRBJ2-1; 9 bases match TRBD1. The V gene end was trimmed by 9 bases and the J gene end by 6 bases; junction bases not matched to a gene: 6. The CDR3 has 13 residues. Germline V gives CDR1 MNHNS, CDR2 SASEGT. The CDR3 is CASGQGPFNEQFF. In DNA form, the CDR3 reads TGTGCCAGTGGACAGGGGCCTTTCAATGAGCAGTTCTTC.

The gene calls are TRBV12-3 or TRBV12-4 and TRBJ1-5; no definite D call. The germline V and J ends were trimmed by 3 bases and 6 bases, with 9 bases remaining between them. This CDR3 is built from 13 residues. The CDR3 DNA sequence: TGTGCCAGCAGTTTTGGGCTTCTTCAGCCCCAGCATTTT. Residues: CASSFGLLQPQHF.

This chain joins TRBV6-5 and TRBJ2-3, with a weak D call TRBD1 (5 bases). The DNA end is more similar to TRBJ1-5, so the J call may be wrong. Germline V lookup: CDR1 MNHEY, CDR2 SVGAGI. The CDR3 covers 14 residues. CDR3 nucleotide sequence: TGTGCCAGCAGTTACCGGACACCTCTAGATACGCAGCATTTT. Residues: CASSYRTPLDTQHF.

This clonotype occurred many times. This sequence joins TRBV12-5 and TRBJ2-1; 7 bases line up with TRBD2. V trimming: 5 bases; J trimming: 4 bases; junction bases outside the gene matches: 8. Germline V gene lookup returns CDR1 LGHNT and CDR2 FRNRAP. The CDR3 has 15 residues. CDR3 protein: CASGTQRGTYNEQFF. The CDR3 bases are TGTGCTAGTGGTACACAGCGGGGAACATACAATGAGCAGTTCTTC.

This clonotype was recorded at least ten times. The chain couples TRBV27 to TRBJ2-7, with TRBD1 as a possible D gene (5 bases). Trimming took 2 bases from V and 1 from J, leaving 12 bases between them. The CDR3 consists of 15 residues. CDR1 and CDR2 (germline): MNHEY, SMNVEV (reference sequence). CDR3 bases: TGTGCCAGCAGTTTAGGGGCAGGGTGGTCCTACGAGCAGTACTTC. Its translation: CASSLGAGWSYEQYF.

This clonotype appeared many times. This rearrangement joins TRBV3-1 to TRBJ1-1; no clear D gene. Deletions cut 0 bases from V and 4 bases from J, with 18 bases between. Germline CDR1 and CDR2: LGHDT and YNNKEL (reference sequence). CDR3 size: 17 residues. This chain's CDR3 is CASSQDSLPPWGTEAFF. In nucleotides, the CDR3 is TGTGCCAGCAGCCAAGATTCCCTCCCACCCTGGGGCACTGAAGCTTTCTTT.

This clonotype has only a few counts. This chain links TRBV6-1 with TRBJ1-2, with D hard to call. The CDR3 extends over 13 amino acids. V was trimmed by 8 bases and J by 3 bases, leaving 13 bases between them. CDR1 is MNHNS and CDR2 is SASEGT in the germline V gene. CDR3 nucleotide sequence: TGTGCCAGCTCCCGGGATTTGTACTATGGCTACACCTTC. This encodes CASSRDLYYGYTF.

This clonotype was detected ten times or more. This chain connects TRBV18 to TRBJ2-5; D remains unclear. This CDR3 has 11 residues. Trimming took 2 bases from V and 6 from J, leaving 4 bases between them. CDR1 is KGHSH, CDR2 LQKENI, per germline. The CDR3, as DNA: TGTGCCAGCTCACCAGGGCAGACCCAGTACTTC. Encoded protein: CASSPGQTQYF. Drawing the rest from reference TRBV18 and TRBJ2-5, the complete variable domain is NAGVMQNPRHLVRRRGQEARLRCSPMKGHSHVYWYRQLPEEGLKFMVYLQKENIIDESGMPKERFSAEFPKEGPSILRIQQVVRGDSAAYFCASSPGQTQYFGPGTRLLVL.

The gene calls are TRBV12-3 or TRBV12-4 and TRBJ2-7; D possibly corresponds to TRBD2 (5 bases). The length of the CDR3 is 14 residues. V was trimmed by 6 bases and J by 5 bases, leaving 17 bases between them. The chain's CDR3 is CASSLAAGVDEQYF. CDR3 nucleotide sequence: TGTGCCAGCAGCCTGGCGGCCGGGGTCGACGAGCAGTACTTC.

This clonotype came up many times. This sequence joins TRBV7-2 and TRBJ1-4; a weak D match, TRBD1 (5 bases). Germline lookup yields CDR1 SGHTA and CDR2 FQGNSA. The CDR3 is made up of 14 amino acids. V was shortened by 1 base and J by 6 bases, with 9 bases between the two germline ends. The CDR3 nucleotides read TGTGCCAGCAGCTTAGAATGGGGCGATGAAAAACTGTTTTTT. It codes for CASSLEWGDEKLFF.

This clonotype has a count of ten or more. The gene calls are TRBV2 and TRBJ2-1; 12 bases align to TRBD2. CDR3 length: 16 residues. J lost 10 bases, V lost 4 bases, and 11 bases had no gene match. Germline loops: CDR1 SNHLY, CDR2 FYNNEI. The CDR3 DNA reads TGTGCCAGCAGTGCCAACCTAGCGGGGGGGAGTGGGGAGCAGTTCTTC. It encodes CASSANLAGGSGEQFF.

This chain uses TRBV25-1 with TRBJ1-5; D is ambiguous. V lost 6 bases, J lost 3 bases, and 18 bases lay in between. The CDR3 totals 16 residues. In germline, CDR1 is MGHDK, CDR2 SYGVNS. CDR3 DNA sequence: TGTGCCAGCAGGGAGGGAGAGCAGGAGCTCAATCAGCCCCAGCATTTT. Translating it yields CASREGEQELNQPQHF.

Only a few counts were recorded for this clonotype. CDR3 amino acids: CASSGGDSGRFGNTIYF. CDR3 nucleotides: TGTGCCAGCAGCGGGGGAGACAGCGGCCGATTTGGAAACACCATATATTTT. J is TRBJ1-3 and V is TRBV9, with D possibly matching TRBD1 (5 bases). Per the germline V gene, CDR1 is SGDLS and CDR2 is YYNGEE. The CDR3 runs to 17 residues. Trimming shortened V by 3 bases and J by 3 bases, and 19 bases separated the two germline ends.

This clonotype was recorded many times. The V gene is TRBV10-1, the J gene TRBJ1-1; weak D call: TRBD1 (5 bases). V gave up 3 bases and J gave up 0 bases, with 8 bases separating them. The CDR3 sequence is 14 residues long. Germline-derived CDR1 and CDR2 are WNHNN and SYGVQD (reference sequence). The CDR3 is CASSEDSMNTEAFF. In DNA form, the CDR3 reads TGCGCCAGCAGTGAAGACAGCATGAACACTGAAGCTTTCTTT.

Regarding this clonotype: Possible read error: a much larger clone is one base away. This chain's CDR3 is CANSATGDGNQPQHF. The CDR3 bases are TGTGCCAACAGCGCGACAGGCGATGGCAATCAGCCCCAGCATTTT. The V call is TRBV7-2, the J call TRBJ1-5; possibly TRBD1 for D (6 bases). Germline V gene sequence: CDR1 SGHTA, CDR2 FQGNSA. The CDR3 totals 15 residues.

This clonotype was picked up many times. The chain is built from TRBV24-1 and TRBJ1-2; no reliable D call. Trimming took off 3 bases at V and 0 bases at J, with 10 bases between the two ends. Germline V gives CDR1 KGHDR, CDR2 SFDVKD. The CDR3 loop spans 15 amino acids. CDR3 protein: CATSDRVSTNYGYTF. In DNA form, the CDR3 reads TGTGCCACCAGTGATAGGGTCAGCACTAACTATGGCTACACCTTC.

This clonotype was counted only a few times. V and J are TRBV9 and TRBJ2-2; no clear D gene. Germline CDR1 is SGDLS and CDR2 is YYNGEE. V was cut by 2 bases and J by 2 bases, with 16 bases left in between. The CDR3 contains 17 residues. In DNA form, the CDR3 reads TGTGCCAGCAGCGTCAGCAGTTCCCTAACTAACACCGGGGAGCTGTTTTTT. It is translated as CASSVSSSLTNTGELFF.

In its sample, this clonotype was seen many times. This may stem from a read error, because a much larger clone lies one nucleotide away. CDR3 loop: CASSESRRNQPQHF. In DNA, the CDR3 is TGTGCCAGCAGTGAAAGCCGGAGAAATCAGCCCCAGCATTTT. The V gene is TRBV2, the J gene TRBJ1-5; D not certain. There are 14 residues in the CDR3. Deletions cut 2 bases from V and 4 bases from J, with 9 bases between. CDR1 and CDR2 from the germline V gene are SNHLY and FYNNEI.

V and J are TRBV10-3 and TRBJ1-5, with D unresolved. This CDR3 spans 14 amino acids. CDR1 is ENHRY and CDR2 is SYGVKD in the germline V gene. Trimming removed 3 bases from V and 0 bases from J, with 6 bases in between. The CDR3 sequence: CAISDRGSNQPQHF. CDR3 DNA sequence: TGTGCCATCAGTGATAGAGGTAGCAATCAGCCCCAGCATTTT.

In its sample, this clonotype was seen many times. The chain links TRBV30 to TRBJ2-5; 9 bases fit TRBD1. The germline gives CDR1 GTSNPN, CDR2 SVGIG (reference sequence). V was pared by 0 bases and J by 5 bases, with 7 bases of the junction left unmatched. There are 15 residues in the CDR3. The CDR3 protein is CAWSVGTGRLETQYF. In DNA form, the CDR3 reads TGTGCCTGGAGTGTAGGGACAGGGCGTTTGGAGACCCAGTACTTC.

This clonotype has at least ten counts. The chain has TRBV5-1 and TRBJ1-6; D perhaps matches TRBD1 (6 bases). CDR3 length equals 15 residues. The germline V gene has CDR1 SGHRS and CDR2 YFSETQ. Deletions cut 0 bases from V and 10 bases from J, with 14 bases between. CDR3: CASSLDSQGGSPLHF. The CDR3 bases are TGCGCCAGCAGCTTGGATTCACAGGGCGGATCACCCCTCCACTTT.

The CDR3 is CASSDGPRTDTQYF. DNA for the CDR3: TGCGCCAGCAGTGACGGCCCCCGGACAGATACGCAGTATTTT. This chain joins TRBV10-1 and TRBJ2-3; D unclear. The CDR3 is 14 amino acids. Per germline, CDR1 WNHNN and CDR2 SYGVQD (reference sequence). Trimming removed 3 bases at V and 3 bases at J, with 10 bases between.

This clonotype was picked up many times. V usage is TRBV2 and J usage is TRBJ1-2, with D unresolved. Trimming pared 2 bases from V and 8 bases from J, leaving 9 bases between. The CDR3 is 12 residues long. Germline assignment: CDR1 SNHLY and CDR2 FYNNEI. CDR3 nucleotide sequence: TGTGCCAGCAGTGAAAGAGCAGAAGGCTACACCTTC. Residues: CASSERAEGYTF.

The chain carries TRBV11-2 and TRBJ2-7; D gene ambiguous. CDR3 length: 16 amino acids. Trimming pared 4 bases from V and 3 bases from J, leaving 19 bases between. CDR1 is SGHAT, CDR2 FQNNGV, per germline. The DNA of the CDR3 is TGTGCCAGCAGCTCCGTATCTTGGCGTCATAGCTACGAGCAGTACTTC. This translates into CASSSVSWRHSYEQYF.

This clonotype was seen many times. CDR3 region: CASSPSIGGYGYTF. DNA for the CDR3: TGTGCCAGCAGCCCCTCCATCGGTGGATATGGCTACACCTTC. This chain links TRBV11-3 with TRBJ1-2, with D unclear. Trimming shortened V by 5 bases and J by 5 bases, and 15 bases separated the two germline ends. Germline assignment: CDR1 SGHNT and CDR2 YENEEA. The CDR3 runs 14 residues.

This clonotype was seen many times. This sequence joins TRBV3-1 and TRBJ2-7; 11 bases line up with TRBD1. In germline, CDR1 is LGHDT, CDR2 YNNKEL (reference sequence). V was clipped by 4 bases and J by 2 bases; unmatched bases: 7. The CDR3 is made up of 16 amino acids. The CDR3 loop reads CASSRTGGGGTYEQYF. In DNA, the CDR3 is TGTGCCAGCAGCCGGACAGGGGGCGGCGGAACCTACGAGCAGTACTTC.

This clonotype was observed many times. The chain couples TRBV6-2 or TRBV6-3 to TRBJ2-7; D is unclear. Per the germline V gene, CDR1 is MNHEY and CDR2 is SVGEGT. Deletions cut 2 bases from V and 5 bases from J, with 4 bases between. The CDR3 is 11 amino acids. CDR3 residues: CASSYGHEQYF. In DNA, the CDR3 is TGTGCCAGCAGTTACGGCCACGAGCAGTACTTC.